The 28 T cell receptor beta chains reported below all come from one sample, sequenced in a study of circulating and synovial CD4+ cells in juvenile arthritis. Profiling relied on immunoSEQ multiplex PCR, and the TCRdb table lists in-frame clones only, not all of them. The sample includes 15,000 or so clones, about 90% of them seen just once. The sample consisted of CD4+ T cells from blood. Receptor source: a human donor with juvenile idiopathic arthritis.

The V and J genes are TRBV5-4 and TRBJ2-5; 8 bases line up with TRBD1. Germline trimming cut 4 bases from V and 3 bases from J; bases unmatched to any gene: 8. Per germline, CDR1 SGHNT and CDR2 YYREEE (reference sequence). This CDR3 has 15 residues. The CDR3 region has the DNA TGTGCCAGCAGCGGACAGGGTAGGGGAAAAGAGACCCAGTACTTC. Translating gives CASSGQGRGKETQYF.

This sequence joins TRBV7-2 and TRBJ2-7; 10 bases map to TRBD1. From germline, CDR1 is SGHTA and CDR2 FQGNSA. This CDR3 has 18 residues. V gave up 3 bases and J gave up 3 bases; unmatched junction bases: 14. The CDR3 here is CASSFRLTGTGAHYEQYF. The CDR3 nucleotides read TGTGCCAGCAGCTTCCGACTAACCGGGACAGGGGCGCACTACGAGCAGTACTTC.

This chain connects TRBV10-3 to TRBJ2-7; TRBD2 is a possible D gene (6 bases). This CDR3 comprises 14 residues. Germline V gives CDR1 ENHRY, CDR2 SYGVKD. V was trimmed by 6 bases and J by 2 bases, leaving 14 bases between them. The CDR3 DNA follows: TGTGCCATCAGACAAACAGGACTACCCTACGAGCAGTACTTC. This translates into CAIRQTGLPYEQYF.

The genes are TRBV10-1 and TRBJ2-7; 8 bases agree with TRBD1. This CDR3 spans 15 amino acids. The V gene's germline CDR1 is WNHNN and CDR2 SYGVQD (reference sequence). The J segment lost 4 bases and the V segment lost 0 bases, leaving 5 bases of the junction unmatched. In DNA, the CDR3 is TGCGCCAGCAGTGAGTCTCGGACAGGGAGGTACGAGCAGTACTTC. The encoded protein is CASSESRTGRYEQYF.

A single count supports this clone. The CDR3 is CAISRTGSTGELFF. The DNA for the CDR3 is TGTGCCATCAGCCGGACAGGGTCGACCGGGGAGCTGTTTTTT. This chain joins TRBV10-3 and TRBJ2-2, with 8 bases lining up with TRBD1. Germline V gene lookup returns CDR1 ENHRY and CDR2 SYGVKD. The CDR3 is made up of 14 amino acids. The V segment lost 6 bases and the J segment 5 bases; nucleotides outside the gene matches: 5.

This chain links TRBV20-1 with TRBJ2-1; D call uncertain. The CDR3 is made up of 11 amino acids. Germline V lookup: CDR1 DFQATT, CDR2 SNEGSKA (reference sequence). V was trimmed by 6 bases and J by 11 bases, leaving 14 bases between them. The CDR3 DNA is TGCAGTGCCCCACAGTCCGCCCAGCAGTTCTTC. Residues: CSAPQSAQQFF.

V and J are TRBV4-1 and TRBJ2-5; 9 positions match TRBD1. This CDR3 is 16 amino acids long. Germline CDR1 reads MGHRA; CDR2 reads YSYEKL. J was trimmed by 9 bases and V by 4 bases; bases with no gene match: 15. This CDR3 is CASSPLPGQGRGSQYF. The DNA for the CDR3 is TGCGCCAGCAGCCCCCTTCCGGGACAGGGTCGGGGATCCCAGTACTTC.

The genes are TRBV18 and TRBJ1-6, with 10 bases that match TRBD1. There are 15 residues in the CDR3. Germline values: CDR1 KGHSH, CDR2 LQKENI. The V gene end was trimmed by 3 bases and the J gene end by 8 bases; junction bases not matched to a gene: 4. The CDR3 is CASSPRTGGDSPLHF. In nucleotides, the CDR3 is TGTGCCAGCTCACCCAGGACAGGGGGAGATTCACCCCTCCACTTT.

V and J are TRBV11-3 and TRBJ1-5; no definite D call. The CDR3 runs 17 residues. The germline gives CDR1 SGHNT, CDR2 YENEEA. V was trimmed by 5 bases and J by 0 bases, leaving 17 bases between them. In DNA form, the CDR3 reads TGTGCCAGCAGCATACCTTACAGAGCTCATAGCAATCAGCCCCAGCATTTT. Its protein product is CASSIPYRAHSNQPQHF.

The chain has TRBV7-2 and TRBJ2-1; 10 bases are a match to TRBD2. V lost 1 base and J lost 9; bases outside the gene matches: 15. The CDR3 is made up of 18 amino acids. Germline loops: CDR1 SGHTA, CDR2 FQGNSA. Here the CDR3 DNA reads TGTGCCAGCAGCTTAGGGGTCCGCCTAGCGGGGGTAAGGAGTGAGCAGTTCTTC. This encodes CASSLGVRLAGVRSEQFF.

V is TRBV12-5 and J is TRBJ1-1; a possible D gene is TRBD1 (6 bases). The CDR3 totals 15 residues. Trimming took 3 bases from V and 5 from J, leaving 16 bases between them. The germline V gene has CDR1 LGHNT and CDR2 FRNRAP. CDR3 sequence (DNA): TGTGCTAGTGGTTTCCCCGAGGGGGGGCTGACTGAAGCTTTCTTT. Its protein is CASGFPEGGLTEAFF.

The chain's CDR3 is CASSPGVAGNEQFF. The CDR3 DNA follows: TGTGCCAGCTCACCGGGGGTAGCGGGGAATGAGCAGTTCTTC. The V and J genes are TRBV18 and TRBJ2-1, with 8 bases identical to TRBD2. The CDR3 runs to 14 residues. CDR1 is KGHSH, CDR2 LQKENI, per germline. J lost 7 bases, V lost 3 bases, and 5 bases had no gene match. Together with reference TRBV18 and TRBJ2-1, the CDR3 gives the full variable domain: NAGVMQNPRHLVRRRGQEARLRCSPMKGHSHVYWYRQLPEEGLKFMVYLQKENIIDESGMPKERFSAEFPKEGPSILRIQQVVRGDSAAYFCASSPGVAGNEQFFGPGTRLTVL.

V is TRBV6-6 and J is TRBJ1-2; a possible D gene is TRBD1 (6 bases). The germline V gene encodes CDR1 MNHNY and CDR2 SVGAGI (reference sequence). The CDR3 is made up of 15 amino acids. The germline V and J ends were trimmed by 5 bases and 6 bases, with 19 bases remaining between them. DNA of the CDR3: TGTGCCAGCAGTCACACAGGGAACGAAGTAAATGGCTACACCTTC. It is translated as CASSHTGNEVNGYTF.

The chain uses TRBV4-2 and TRBJ1-1; D gene uncertain. Deletions cut 3 bases from V and 3 bases from J, with 11 bases between. The CDR3 loop spans 14 amino acids. The V gene's germline CDR1 is LGHNA and CDR2 YNFKEQ. Written as DNA, the CDR3 is TGTGCCAGCAGCCACGAGAGGGAGGACACTGAAGCTTTCTTT. Encoded protein: CASSHEREDTEAFF.

The chain joins TRBV5-1 to TRBJ2-7, with 8 nucleotides matching TRBD1. CDR3 length equals 14 residues. From germline, CDR1 is SGHRS and CDR2 YFSETQ. The trim removed 7 bases at V and 4 bases at J, leaving 10 bases unmatched. The chain's CDR3 is CASDLGQGPYEQYF. The CDR3, as DNA: TGCGCCAGCGACCTAGGACAGGGACCGTACGAGCAGTACTTC.

The V and J genes are TRBV18 and TRBJ2-7; 8 nucleotides agree with TRBD1. J gave up 2 bases and V 6 bases, and 12 bases lay outside the gene matches. CDR1 and CDR2 (germline): KGHSH, LQKENI. This CDR3 region has 16 residues. The CDR3 spells CASSAGQAGQAYEQYF. DNA for the CDR3: TGTGCCAGCTCCGCGGGACAGGCGGGGCAAGCCTACGAGCAGTACTTC.

Only one count was recorded for this clone. This rearrangement joins TRBV29-1 to TRBJ2-7; 9 nucleotides agree with TRBD2. This CDR3 is built from 12 residues. Germline V CDR1 and CDR2: SQVTM, ANQGSEA. The CDR3: CRRTSENYEQYF. DNA for the CDR3: TGCAGGCGGACTAGCGAAAACTACGAGCAGTACTTC.

The chain has TRBV7-3 and TRBJ1-1; TRBD1 might be the D (5 bases). Trimming removed 5 bases at V and 1 base at J, with 8 bases between. There are 13 residues in the CDR3. Germline-derived CDR1 and CDR2 are SGHTA and FQGTGA. The CDR3 region has the DNA TGTGCCAGCAGCGCACAGGAGAACACTGAAGCTTTCTTT. Amino acid sequence: CASSAQENTEAFF.

V is TRBV19 and J is TRBJ2-2; no clear D. Per the germline V gene, CDR1 is LNHDA and CDR2 is SQIVND (reference sequence). The CDR3 is made up of 14 amino acids. The germline V and J ends were trimmed by 5 bases and 0 bases, with 7 bases remaining between them. CDR3 bases: TGTGCCAGTAGTGGAGAGGCGAACACCGGGGAGCTGTTTTTT. It encodes CASSGEANTGELFF. The full variable domain, completed using reference TRBV19 and TRBJ2-2, is DGGITQSPKYLFRKEGQNVTLSCEQNLNHDAMYWYRQDPGQGLRLIYYSQIVNDFQKGDIAEGYSVSREKKESFPLTVTSAQKNPTAFYLCASSGEANTGELFFGEGSRLTVL.

The chain combines TRBV5-1 with TRBJ2-2, with TRBD1 matching over 8 bases. With V trimmed by 4 bases and J by 2 bases, 10 bases remained unmatched. The CDR3 totals 17 residues. Germline V CDR1 and CDR2: SGHRS, YFSETQ. The CDR3 bases are TGCGCCAGCAGCCGTCTAAAAACAGGGGGAAACACCGGGGAGCTGTTTTTT. It translates to CASSRLKTGGNTGELFF. The complete variable domain, with remaining parts taken from reference TRBV5-1 and TRBJ2-2, reads KAGVTQTPRYLIKTRGQQVTLSCSPISGHRSVSWYQQTPGQGLQFLFEYFSETQRNKGNFPGRFSGRQFSNSRSEMNVSTLELGDSALYLCASSRLKTGGNTGELFFGEGSRLTVL.

The rearrangement joins TRBV5-4 to TRBJ2-7; D might be TRBD1 (6 bases). CDR1 is SGHNT and CDR2 is YYREEE in the germline V gene (reference sequence). With 0 bases removed from V and 6 bases from J, the gap between germline ends came to 10 bases. This CDR3 has 13 amino acids. The CDR3 loop reads CASSLDREREQYF. DNA of the CDR3: TGTGCCAGCAGCTTGGACAGGGAGCGCGAGCAGTACTTC.

The chain couples TRBV6-6 to TRBJ2-5; 8 bases are a match to TRBD2. Germline CDR1 reads MNHNY; CDR2 reads SVGAGI (reference sequence). This CDR3 contains 16 residues. The trim removed 2 bases at V and 4 bases at J, leaving 9 bases unmatched. The CDR3 nucleotides are TGTGCCAGCAGTTACCCGGGAATCGGGGGGGGAGAGACCCAGTACTTC. It is translated as CASSYPGIGGGETQYF.

The chain links TRBV30 to TRBJ1-5, with unresolved D. Germline values: CDR1 GTSNPN, CDR2 SVGIG (reference sequence). Trimming pared 4 bases from V and 0 bases from J, leaving 13 bases between. The CDR3 runs to 15 residues. The CDR3: CAWKESAISNQPQHF. CDR3 DNA sequence: TGTGCCTGGAAGGAGTCAGCCATTAGCAATCAGCCCCAGCATTTT.

The genes are TRBV7-6 and TRBJ2-2; the match to TRBD2 covers 10 bases. The germline V gene encodes CDR1 SGHVS and CDR2 FNYEAQ. V lost 0 bases and J lost 5; bases outside the gene matches: 3. CDR3 length: 16 residues. Here the CDR3 reads CASSLAPAGGTGELFF. The CDR3 nucleotides are TGTGCCAGCAGCTTAGCCCCAGCGGGAGGGACCGGGGAGCTGTTTTTT.

The chain links TRBV30 to TRBJ2-1, with D tentatively TRBD1 (6 bases). Trimming removed 8 bases from V and 8 bases from J, with 13 bases in between. From germline, CDR1 is GTSNPN and CDR2 SVGIG (reference sequence). The CDR3 loop spans 11 amino acids. CDR3 sequence (DNA): TGTGCCGGTGACAGGTGGCATGAGCAGTTCTTC. Translated, it gives CAGDRWHEQFF.

The rearrangement joins TRBV5-1 to TRBJ1-4; D is undetermined. This CDR3 spans 14 amino acids. The germline CDR1 and CDR2 sequences are SGHRS and YFSETQ. V lost 0 bases to trimming and J lost 5 bases, with 8 bases between them. Written as DNA, the CDR3 is TGCGCCAGCAGCTTGGCAGGCGGGAATGAAAAACTGTTTTTT. Translation gives CASSLAGGNEKLFF.

This chain joins TRBV9 and TRBJ2-4; weak D call: TRBD1 (6 bases). The V gene's germline CDR1 is SGDLS and CDR2 YYNGEE. V lost 2 bases and J 7 bases, leaving 13 bases between the germline ends. The CDR3 extends over 14 amino acids. The CDR3 here is CASSVSQGRNIQYF. The CDR3 DNA reads as TGTGCCAGCAGCGTGTCACAGGGACGGAACATTCAGTACTTC.

This chain's CDR3 is CASSLGLAYEQFF. The CDR3 region has the DNA TGTGCCAGCAGCTTAGGACTAGCCTATGAGCAGTTCTTC. This rearrangement joins TRBV7-6 to TRBJ2-1, with 7 bases matching TRBD2. Germline V gene sequence: CDR1 SGHVS, CDR2 FNYEAQ. V dropped 1 base and J dropped 8; count of bases not matched to a gene: 2. This CDR3 region has 13 residues.